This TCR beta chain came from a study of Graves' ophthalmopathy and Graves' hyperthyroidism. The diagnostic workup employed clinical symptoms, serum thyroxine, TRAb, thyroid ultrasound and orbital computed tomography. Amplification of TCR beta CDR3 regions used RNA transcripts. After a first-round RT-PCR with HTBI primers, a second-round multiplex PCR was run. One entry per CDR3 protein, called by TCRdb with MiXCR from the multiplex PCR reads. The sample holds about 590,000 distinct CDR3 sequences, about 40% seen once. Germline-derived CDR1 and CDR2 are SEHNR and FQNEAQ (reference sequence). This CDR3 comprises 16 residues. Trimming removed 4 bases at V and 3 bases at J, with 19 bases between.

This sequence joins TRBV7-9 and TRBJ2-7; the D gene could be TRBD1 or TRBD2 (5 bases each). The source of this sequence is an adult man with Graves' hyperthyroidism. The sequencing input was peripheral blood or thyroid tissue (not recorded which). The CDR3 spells CASSYLRPGTSYEQYF. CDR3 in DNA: TGTGCCAGCAGCTACCTCCGTCCTGGGACGAGCTACGAGCAGTACTTC.